A single T cell receptor (beta chain) is shown here with its context. Additional DNA sequences in this sample encode the identical CDR3. The CDR3 is 15 residues long. With V trimmed by 6 bases and J by 3 bases, 4 bases remained unmatched. The V gene's germline CDR1 is SGHNT and CDR2 YENEEA. This entry is derived from a study of shared clonotypes between healthy human individuals. The repertoire was sequenced with immunoSEQ multiplex PCR; TCRdb's copy has only in-frame clones and lacks some. The sample consists of 640,000 or so clones, less than 80% of them appearing once. The J gene is TRBJ2-1, the V gene TRBV11-3; 11 nucleotides match TRBD2. The sequence was collected from a woman younger than 45 in good health. Sequencing used memory CD4+ T cells sorted from blood. The subset is: CD45RA-negative fraction. Written as DNA, the CDR3 is TGTGCCAGCAGTCTCGGGACTAGCGGCTACAATGAGCAGTTCTTC. It codes for CASSLGTSGYNEQFF.